The 30 T cell receptor beta chains below come from one sample, sequenced in a study of blood T cell repertoires in COVID-19. The repertoire was sequenced with immunoSEQ multiplex PCR; TCRdb's copy has only in-frame clones and lacks some. This sample has tens of thousands of clones, with roughly 81% found just once. Material for sequencing was peripheral blood. These receptors originate from a human donor in a cohort sampled during active COVID-19.

The chain has TRBV29-1 and TRBJ2-1, with D perhaps matching TRBD1 (6 bases). CDR1 is SQVTM and CDR2 is ANQGSEA in the germline V gene. V was cut by 6 bases and J by 8 bases, with 17 bases left in between. This CDR3 has 13 residues. In DNA form, the CDR3 reads TGCAGCGTCACAGGGTTTCGATCGGATGAGCAGTTCTTC. Its protein is CSVTGFRSDEQFF.

This sequence joins TRBV10-2 and TRBJ2-5; possible D gene TRBD2, 6 bases. The ends were cut back, 2 bases at V and 4 bases at J, with 17 bases in the middle. The length of the CDR3 is 16 residues. Germline V CDR1 and CDR2: WSHSY, SAAADI. The CDR3 sequence is CASSEVAGRVIETQYF. The CDR3 DNA reads TGCGCCAGCAGTGAGGTCGCGGGAAGGGTAATAGAGACCCAGTACTTC.

CDR3 amino acids: CASTWVGQGYTF. As DNA, the CDR3 is TGTGCCTCCACCTGGGTTGGGCAAGGCTACACCTTC. The chain has TRBV30 and TRBJ1-2; D not certain. This CDR3 contains 12 residues. V was cut by 7 bases and J by 8 bases, with 17 bases left in between. The germline V gene encodes CDR1 GTSNPN and CDR2 SVGIG (reference sequence).

CDR3 sequence reads: CASSYGVAGGAEQFF. In DNA, the CDR3 is TGTGCCAGCAGTTATGGGGTAGCGGGAGGGGCTGAGCAGTTCTTC. The V and J genes are TRBV6-5 and TRBJ2-1, with 11 nucleotides matching TRBD2. Trimming at V came to 3 bases and at J to 9 bases, leaving 7 bases not matched to a gene. CDR1 and CDR2 from the germline V gene are MNHEY and SVGAGI. This CDR3 has 15 residues.

The chain links TRBV5-4 to TRBJ1-2; possible D gene TRBD1, 5 bases. This CDR3 region has 13 residues. Germline lookup yields CDR1 SGHNT and CDR2 YYREEE (reference sequence). The ends were cut back, 4 bases at V and 6 bases at J, with 13 bases in the middle. The CDR3 coding sequence is TGTGCCAGCAGCCCAAACGACAGACATGGCTACACCTTC. Protein product: CASSPNDRHGYTF.

The chain carries TRBV30 and TRBJ2-7; possible D gene TRBD2, 5 bases. CDR1 and CDR2 (germline): GTSNPN, SVGIG (reference sequence). The CDR3 is 14 residues long. Between the trimmed V and J ends, which lost 2 bases and 4 bases, there was a span of 15 bases. The CDR3 nucleotides read TGTGCCTGGAGTCGGCCGGGGTTAGTGTACGAGCAGTACTTC. Its translation is CAWSRPGLVYEQYF. Variable domain in full (rest from reference TRBV30 and TRBJ2-7): SQTIHQWPATLVQPVGSPLSLECTVEGTSNPNLYWYRQAAGRGLQLLFYSVGIGQISSEVPQNLSASRPQDRQFILSSKKLLLSDSGFYLCAWSRPGLVYEQYFGPGTRLTVT.

The genes are TRBV18 and TRBJ2-7; 14 bases map to TRBD2. This CDR3 has 15 amino acids. J gave up 5 bases and V 3 bases, and 3 bases lay outside the gene matches. Germline V gene data show CDR1 as KGHSH and CDR2 as LQKENI. CDR3: CASSPGTSGRNEQYF. In nucleotides, the CDR3 is TGTGCCAGCTCACCGGGGACTAGCGGGAGAAACGAGCAGTACTTC. The full variable domain, with the rest looked up from reference TRBV18 and TRBJ2-7, is NAGVMQNPRHLVRRRGQEARLRCSPMKGHSHVYWYRQLPEEGLKFMVYLQKENIIDESGMPKERFSAEFPKEGPSILRIQQVVRGDSAAYFCASSPGTSGRNEQYFGPGTRLTVT.

This chain joins TRBV9 and TRBJ2-1, with D maybe TRBD1 (6 bases). V was clipped by 0 bases and J by 1 base, with 11 bases between them. The germline V gene encodes CDR1 SGDLS and CDR2 YYNGEE. The CDR3 runs to 16 residues. CDR3 amino acids: CASSVGLGASYNEQFF. CDR3 DNA sequence: TGTGCCAGCAGCGTAGGTCTGGGGGCGTCCTACAATGAGCAGTTCTTC.

The chain joins TRBV18 to TRBJ2-5; tentative D call: TRBD1 (6 bases). The CDR3 length is 13 residues. V gave up 4 bases and J gave up 5 bases, with 11 bases separating them. Germline V lookup: CDR1 KGHSH, CDR2 LQKENI. The CDR3, as DNA: TGTGCCAGCTCACAACAGGGATGGGAGACCCAGTACTTC. This sequence encodes CASSQQGWETQYF.

This clone was detected once. The rearrangement uses TRBV27 and TRBJ2-7; D is undetermined. The CDR3 runs 16 residues. CDR1 MNHEY and CDR2 SMNVEV come from the germline V gene (reference sequence). With 3 bases removed from V and 0 bases from J, the gap between germline ends came to 15 bases. The CDR3 reads CASSFFYGSSSYEQYF. The CDR3 coding sequence is TGTGCCAGCAGTTTTTTTTACGGGTCCAGCTCCTACGAGCAGTACTTC.

The chain uses TRBV4-3 and TRBJ1-1; D gene unclear. The germline V and J ends were trimmed by 0 bases and 3 bases, with 8 bases remaining between them. The germline V gene has CDR1 LGHNA and CDR2 YSLEER. The CDR3 covers 14 residues. The CDR3 sequence is CASSQDVTDTEAFF. In DNA, the CDR3 is TGCGCCAGCAGCCAAGATGTAACGGACACTGAAGCTTTCTTT.

This chain connects TRBV5-1 to TRBJ2-6; TRBD1 matches 8 bases. The CDR3 covers 19 residues. Trimming at V came to 5 bases and at J to 0 bases, leaving 13 bases not matched to a gene. CDR1 and CDR2 from the germline V gene are SGHRS and YFSETQ. The CDR3 loop reads CASRLAGGSTLSGANVLTF. The CDR3 DNA sequence: TGCGCCAGCAGGTTAGCAGGGGGCTCAACTCTCTCTGGGGCCAACGTCCTGACTTTC. Full variable domain (missing parts from reference TRBV5-1 and TRBJ2-6): KAGVTQTPRYLIKTRGQQVTLSCSPISGHRSVSWYQQTPGQGLQFLFEYFSETQRNKGNFPGRFSGRQFSNSRSEMNVSTLELGDSALYLCASRLAGGSTLSGANVLTFGAGSRLTVL.

The chain links TRBV6-5 to TRBJ1-5, with TRBD1 identical over 8 bases. The germline gives CDR1 MNHEY, CDR2 SVGAGI. J was trimmed by 5 bases and V by 7 bases; bases with no gene match: 10. The CDR3 has 15 amino acids. CDR3 DNA sequence: TGTGCCAGCACCCCGGTACAGGGGGGATATCAGCCCCAGCATTTT. Translation gives CASTPVQGGYQPQHF.

The rearrangement joins TRBV6-6 to TRBJ2-2; 15 bases align to TRBD2. Germline-derived CDR1 and CDR2 are MNHNY and SVGAGI (reference sequence). The CDR3 runs 17 residues. Losses at the gene ends were 5 bases for V and 5 bases for J; bases not matched to a gene: 6. CDR3: CASSQGLAGGTTGELFF. In DNA form, the CDR3 reads TGTGCCAGCAGTCAGGGACTAGCGGGAGGTACGACCGGGGAGCTGTTTTTT.

V gene TRBV24-1 combines with J gene TRBJ2-7, with 7 positions matching TRBD1. The V gene's germline CDR1 is KGHDR and CDR2 SFDVKD. The CDR3 covers 13 residues. Trimming at V came to 9 bases and at J to 4 bases, leaving 8 bases not matched to a gene. Here the CDR3 reads CATGPGQWYEQYF. In DNA form, the CDR3 reads TGTGCCACCGGTCCGGGACAGTGGTACGAGCAGTACTTC.

This clone was counted at least ten times. The chain links TRBV28 to TRBJ2-1; D unclear. In germline, CDR1 is MDHEN, CDR2 SYDVKM. This CDR3 contains 15 residues. V shed 2 bases and J shed 9 bases, with 17 bases lying between them. The CDR3 sequence is CASSLRISSHSEQFF. CDR3 DNA: TGTGCCAGCAGTTTAAGGATCTCCAGCCACAGTGAGCAGTTCTTC.

The rearrangement uses TRBV19 and TRBJ2-7, with TRBD2 identical over 9 bases. The CDR3 contains 15 residues. J gave up 3 bases and V 2 bases, and 5 bases lay outside the gene matches. Germline V gives CDR1 LNHDA, CDR2 SQIVND (reference sequence). CDR3 residues: CASSISSGDVYEQYF. CDR3 bases: TGTGCCAGTAGTATATCTAGCGGGGATGTCTACGAGCAGTACTTC.

This clone has more than one count but fewer than ten. This rearrangement joins TRBV28 to TRBJ1-3; D is undetermined. The CDR3 runs to 15 residues. Trimming took 2 bases from V and 0 from J, leaving 8 bases between them. The germline gives CDR1 MDHEN, CDR2 SYDVKM. The DNA for the CDR3 is TGTGCCAGCAGTTTAGGCCCAGGCTCTGGAAACACCATATATTTT. Its protein is CASSLGPGSGNTIYF. The full variable domain, its missing parts supplied by reference TRBV28 and TRBJ1-3, is DVKVTQSSRYLVKRTGEKVFLECVQDMDHENMFWYRQDPGLGLRLIYFSYDVKMKEKGDIPEGYSVSREKKERFSLILESASTNQTSMYLCASSLGPGSGNTIYFGEGSWLTVV.

The V call is TRBV10-2, the J call TRBJ2-7; TRBD2 matches 8 bases. V lost 0 bases and J lost 3; bases outside the gene matches: 4. CDR3 length: 15 amino acids. CDR1 WSHSY and CDR2 SAAADI come from the germline V gene. CDR3 nucleotides: TGCGCCAGCAGTGAGTCTAGCGGGATAAACTACGAGCAGTACTTC. Translated, it gives CASSESSGINYEQYF.

The genes are TRBV28 and TRBJ2-7; 8 bases match TRBD2. The CDR3 totals 16 residues. CDR1 and CDR2 (germline): MDHEN, SYDVKM. J was trimmed by 2 bases and V by 4 bases; bases with no gene match: 10. The CDR3 here is CASSSGGSGSPYEQYF. The CDR3 nucleotides read TGTGCCAGCAGTTCTGGGGGGAGCGGGAGCCCCTACGAGCAGTACTTC.

The rearrangement joins TRBV7-9 to TRBJ1-4, with D perhaps matching TRBD1 (5 bases). In germline, CDR1 is SEHNR, CDR2 FQNEAQ (reference sequence). This CDR3 spans 13 amino acids. V shed 8 bases and J shed 2 bases, with 9 bases lying between them. DNA of the CDR3: TGTGCCAGCCGGGGGGTTACTAATGAAAAACTGTTTTTT. It translates to CASRGVTNEKLFF.

The V gene is TRBV3-1 (or the pseudogene TRBV3-2), the J gene TRBJ2-7, with D unresolved. The CDR3 spans 13 residues. The V gene lost 0 bases and the J gene lost 0 bases, with 3 bases spanning the gap. CDR1 is LGHDT, CDR2 YNNKEL, per germline (reference sequence). CDR3 in DNA: TGTGCCAGCAGCCAAGATTACTCCTACGAGCAGTACTTC. Protein sequence: CASSQDYSYEQYF.

The rearrangement uses TRBV14 and TRBJ2-5, with 14 bases aligning to TRBD2. Per germline, CDR1 SGHDN and CDR2 FVKESK. After removal of 0 bases from V and 4 bases from J, the junction contained 13 bases not matched to a gene. This CDR3 comprises 20 residues. The CDR3, as DNA: TGTGCCAGCAGCCAAGATCAGAGGGTGGGACTAGCGGGAGCTGGAGAGACCCAGTACTTC. Amino acid sequence: CASSQDQRVGLAGAGETQYF.

This clone showed up just once. The CDR3 here is CASSFRDTSYNEQFF. CDR3 in DNA: TGCGCCAGCAGCTTCCGGGACACGTCCTACAATGAGCAGTTCTTC. The J gene is TRBJ2-1, the V gene TRBV5-1; D is possibly TRBD1 (6 bases). The germline CDR1 and CDR2 sequences are SGHRS and YFSETQ. Between the trimmed V and J ends, which lost 2 bases and 1 base, there was a span of 10 bases. CDR3 size: 15 residues. Complete variable domain (other parts from reference TRBV5-1 and TRBJ2-1): KAGVTQTPRYLIKTRGQQVTLSCSPISGHRSVSWYQQTPGQGLQFLFEYFSETQRNKGNFPGRFSGRQFSNSRSEMNVSTLELGDSALYLCASSFRDTSYNEQFFGPGTRLTVL.

This clone appeared once. This sequence joins TRBV3-1 (or the pseudogene TRBV3-2) and TRBJ2-1; TRBD2 matches 14 bases. The germline V gene encodes CDR1 LGHDT and CDR2 YNNKEL (reference sequence). The ends lost 4 bases at V and 3 bases at J; junction bases unmatched: 14. The CDR3 has 20 amino acids. CDR3 in amino acids: CASSPQGGLAGVPGYNEQFF. CDR3 in DNA: TGTGCCAGCAGCCCGCAAGGGGGACTAGCGGGAGTTCCGGGCTACAATGAGCAGTTCTTC.

V gene TRBV28 combines with J gene TRBJ2-1; the match to TRBD2 covers 9 bases. CDR3 length: 18 amino acids. The trim removed 1 base at V and 7 bases at J, leaving 14 bases unmatched. Germline V gives CDR1 MDHEN, CDR2 SYDVKM. The CDR3 sequence is CASSLSGGGTSGWNEQFF. CDR3 DNA sequence: TGTGCCAGCAGTTTATCGGGCGGAGGAACTAGCGGGTGGAATGAGCAGTTCTTC.

The gene calls are TRBV6-2 or TRBV6-3 and TRBJ2-1, with D perhaps TRBD2 (6 bases). The V gene's germline CDR1 is MNHEY and CDR2 SVGEGT. Trimming cost V 5 bases and J 4 bases, with 18 bases left between them. The CDR3 has 16 amino acids. CDR3 amino acids: CASSDLAETTYNEQFF. The CDR3 region has the DNA TGTGCCAGCAGTGACTTAGCGGAAACCACTTACAATGAGCAGTTCTTC.

V usage is TRBV13 and J usage is TRBJ2-7; D is possibly TRBD2 (8 bases). Trimming pared 4 bases from V and 7 bases from J, leaving 29 bases between. The CDR3 is made up of 18 amino acids. CDR1 is PRHDT, CDR2 FYEKMQ, per germline (reference sequence). The DNA for the CDR3 is TGTGCCAGCAGCTCGACGACAGGGCGGGACGGGACTAGGAGAGAGCAGTACTTC. It codes for CASSSTTGRDGTRREQYF.

This chain links TRBV18 with TRBJ2-6, with 9 positions matching TRBD1. This CDR3 has 19 amino acids. V was pared by 2 bases and J by 5 bases, with 13 bases of the junction left unmatched. Germline CDR1 KGHSH, CDR2 LQKENI. This CDR3 reads CASSPRGWDRAQRANVLTF. DNA for the CDR3: TGTGCCAGCTCACCAAGGGGATGGGACAGGGCTCAAAGGGCCAACGTCCTGACTTTC.

V usage is TRBV27 and J usage is TRBJ2-7, with D possibly TRBD1 on 6 matching bases. The length of the CDR3 is 14 residues. CDR1 is MNHEY, CDR2 SMNVEV, per germline (reference sequence). The ends were cut back, 6 bases at V and 0 bases at J, with 12 bases in the middle. The CDR3 region has the DNA TGTGCCAGCAGCCCGACAGGACCCTCCTACGAGCAGTACTTC. Its protein is CASSPTGPSYEQYF.